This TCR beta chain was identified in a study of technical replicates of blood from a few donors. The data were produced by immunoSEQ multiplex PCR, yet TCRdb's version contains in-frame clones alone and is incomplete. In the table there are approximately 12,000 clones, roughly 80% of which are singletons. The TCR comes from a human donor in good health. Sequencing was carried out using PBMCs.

The CDR3 spells CASSPGLTPQFF. In DNA, the CDR3 is TGTGCCAGCAGTCCCGGACTGACCCCTCAGTTCTTC. The chain has TRBV6-1 and TRBJ2-1, with D tentatively TRBD2 (5 bases). The V end lost 5 bases, the J end lost 13 bases, and 15 bases lay between the germline ends. Germline V gives CDR1 MNHNS, CDR2 SASEGT. The CDR3 runs to 12 residues.